This is a list of T cell receptor beta chains from one sample in a study of OX40 agonist ivuxolimab in advanced cancers. Method: immunoSEQ multiplex PCR; TCRdb's copy keeps in-frame clones and lacks some. This sample has nearly 11,000 clones; approximately 86% occur once, and the top ten carry under 30%. The sequences come from CD4+ or CD8+ T cells sorted from blood, collected in a trial of the OX40 agonist ivuxolimab. The receptors come from an adult with an advanced solid tumor such as melanoma, head and neck, liver or kidney cancer. The CDR3 runs from the conserved cysteine through the conserved F or W. A D gene is named only where the DNA matches it firmly. Clone size appears in some rows only: once, few, many, or a class for an expanded clone.

CDR3nt,CDR3aa,j_gene,d_gene,v_gene,abundance
TGTGCCAGCAGCTTAGTGGGGGGACTTCATAGCAATCAGCCCCAGCATTTT,CASSLVGGLHSNQPQHF,TRBJ1-5,NA,TRBV7-8,NA
TGTGCCAGCAGTTTTTGGGGGAGTTACGAGCAGTACTTC,CASSFWGSYEQYF,TRBJ2-7,NA,TRBV27,NA
TGTGCCAGCAGCTTACGTTCTAGCGGGAGGACCTCCTACAATGAGCAGTTCTTC,CASSLRSSGRTSYNEQFF,TRBJ2-1,TRBD2,TRBV11-2,NA
TGTGCCAGCAGCTTAGCGAAGGCTGTCGAGCAGTTCTTC,CASSLAKAVEQFF,TRBJ2-1,NA,TRBV7-8,NA
TGCGGCGTTGAGCCGGGGGGGATCACTGAAGCTTTCTTT,CGVEPGGITEAFF,TRBJ1-1,NA,TRBV29-1,NA
TGTGCCAGCAGTTACGCCCTTCAAGACATTGATGGCTACACCTTC,CASSYALQDIDGYTF,TRBJ1-2,NA,TRBV7-9,NA
TGTGCCTGGAGGACAGGGAGCAATCAGCCCCAGCATTTT,CAWRTGSNQPQHF,TRBJ1-5,TRBD1,TRBV30,NA
TGCAGCGTTGATGAGAGGGGCTCCTACAATGAGCAGTTCTTC,CSVDERGSYNEQFF,TRBJ2-1,NA,TRBV29-1,once
TGTGCCAGCAGTCGGGGAACAGATACGCAGTATTTT,CASSRGTDTQYF,TRBJ2-3,NA,TRBV28,NA
TGTGCCAGCAGCGGACAGAGAGAAGCTTTCTTT,CASSGQREAFF,TRBJ1-1,NA,TRBV5-4,NA
TGTGCCAGCAGCGTACAATACCGGAACGGGGAGCTGTTTTTT,CASSVQYRNGELFF,TRBJ2-2,NA,TRBV9,medium-sized
TGTGCCAGCAGCTCAGGACAGGGGGCCTACGAGCAGTACTTC,CASSSGQGAYEQYF,TRBJ2-7,TRBD1,TRBV9,NA
TGTGCCAGCAGTGAGGGGACTACAACCTACAATGAGCAGTTCTTC,CASSEGTTTYNEQFF,TRBJ2-1,TRBD2,TRBV6-1,NA